This record looks at one T cell receptor beta chain sequence and its context. The data are from a study of blood T cells in healthy people across ages. Through a sample-barcoded 5' primer and a J-beta primer mix, a second PCR was run for about 6 to 12 cycles. TCRdb redid the calling of the 5' RACE reads with MiXCR, one entry per CDR3 protein. The data show hundreds of thousands of distinct CDR3 sequences, with more than 25% seen just once and approximately 2.9% held by the top ten. V lost 3 bases and J 3 bases, leaving 12 bases between the germline ends. CDR1 SGHRS and CDR2 YFSETQ come from the germline V gene. The CDR3 is made up of 15 amino acids. These sequences were also reported in another study, on T cells of mothers and their children.

Sequencing was carried out using blood. This TCR came from a boy aged 5 to 17 in good health. The chain uses TRBV5-1 and TRBJ2-2; D is tentatively TRBD1 or TRBD2 (5 bases each). CDR3 loop: CASSSGTVYTGELFF. The CDR3, as DNA: TGCGCCAGCAGCTCCGGGACCGTGTACACCGGGGAGCTGTTTTTT.